This T cell receptor beta chain was profiled in a study of T cells after yellow fever vaccination. About the study: Preparing low-cell-number fractions relied on SMART-Seq v4 Ultra Low Input.

From the 5' RACE reads, TCRdb called clonotypes with MiXCR, one entry per CDR3 protein. The repertoire consists of under 550,000 distinct CDR3 sequences, with 21% occurring once and the leading ten covering about 17%. This clonotype has only a few counts. Its antigen is currently unknown. Regarding the study as a whole: Weaker, the secondary response had a peak occurring faster, on day 5 versus 15. A large majority of primary-vaccination clones showed up again after the booster (approximately 96% CD4, around 90% CD8). Shared CD4/CD8 clonotypes were a small share, likely from convergent recombination.

CDR3 length: 16 residues. Germline lookup yields CDR1 SGHTA and CDR2 FQGTGA. Trimming pared 2 bases from V and 3 bases from J, leaving 14 bases between. The chain combines TRBV7-3 with TRBJ2-1; D unresolved. The sequences come from PBMCs, collected 21 days after the first yellow fever vaccination. This clonotype was obtained from a man aged 18 to 29 who received the YFV17D yellow fever vaccine. DNA for the CDR3: TGTGCCAGCAGCTTATTTTCAGCTTCGATCTACAATGAGCAGTTCTTC. Translated: CASSLFSASIYNEQFF.